The rows below give T cell receptor beta chains drawn from one sample of a study of blood T cells in healthy people across ages. TCRdb used MiXCR to reprocess the 5' RACE reads, holding one entry per CDR3 protein. The sample holds more than 900,000 distinct CDR3 sequences, 25% to 35% seen once. These data are also associated with another study on T cells of mothers and their children.

The sequencing input was blood. The receptors were gathered from a woman aged 40 to 49 in good health. The CDR3 runs from the conserved cysteine through the conserved F or W.

>TRBV7-9|13
CASSLAQGHEQFF
>TRBV12-3/TRBV12-4|16
CASSLLGLNRQVEAFF
>TRBV4-1|13
CASSQEGQTEAFF
>TRBV19|14
CATTQRGEYNEQFF
>TRBV5-1|16
CASSFRGTTDNSPLHF
>TRBV6-6|15
CASSLMDTSSYEQYF
>TRBV5-8|17
CASSLLLLSRVSTEAFF
>TRBV9|15
CASSVGQGSQETQYF
>TRBV9|15
CASSSRGQRNTEAFF
>TRBV3-1|13
CASSRGSPYGYTF
>TRBV28|15
CASSLRLRGLGTQYF
>TRBV28|13
CASRLDRVTGYTF
>TRBV3-1|19
CASSQGGSGGLLSTDTQYF
>TRBV11-2|13
CASSRDLYNEQFF
>TRBV19|17
CASSRVGGAELIYEQYF
>TRBV20-1|15
CSAQRRQGAVWEQYF
>TRBV9|14
CASSVEGRTETQYF